This T cell receptor (beta chain) appears in the sequencing data of a study of lymphopenia after photon versus proton radiotherapy. The CDR3 totals 15 residues. The germline CDR1 and CDR2 sequences are LGHNA and YSLEER. The ends lost 1 base at V and 2 bases at J; junction bases unmatched: 2. Sequencing was performed with immunoSEQ multiplex PCR; in TCRdb, only in-frame clones are kept and a portion is missing. Among approximately 12,000 clones, 88% were seen once, and the ten largest hold roughly 3.5%. Specimen: peripheral blood, collected from a patient treated with photon-based radiotherapy. V gene TRBV4-3 combines with J gene TRBJ2-7, with TRBD2 matching over 10 bases. The receptor's source is a man aged 60 to 75 with pancreatic cancer. The CDR3 DNA reads as TGCGCCAGCAGCCAAGGAAGCGGGGGGGCCTACGAGCAGTACTTC. Translated, it gives CASSQGSGGAYEQYF.